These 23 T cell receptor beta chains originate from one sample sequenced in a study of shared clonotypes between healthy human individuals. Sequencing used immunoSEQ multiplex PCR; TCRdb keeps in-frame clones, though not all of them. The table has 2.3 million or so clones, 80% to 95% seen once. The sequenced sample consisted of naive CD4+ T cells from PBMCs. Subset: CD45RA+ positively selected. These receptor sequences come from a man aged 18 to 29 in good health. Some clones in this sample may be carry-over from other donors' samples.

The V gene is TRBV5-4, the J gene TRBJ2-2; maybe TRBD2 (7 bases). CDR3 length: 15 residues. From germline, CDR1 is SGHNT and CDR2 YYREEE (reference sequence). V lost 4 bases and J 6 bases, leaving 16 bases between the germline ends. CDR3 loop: CASSHNGGRAGELFF. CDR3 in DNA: TGTGCCAGCAGCCATAACGGGGGGCGGGCCGGGGAGCTGTTTTTT.

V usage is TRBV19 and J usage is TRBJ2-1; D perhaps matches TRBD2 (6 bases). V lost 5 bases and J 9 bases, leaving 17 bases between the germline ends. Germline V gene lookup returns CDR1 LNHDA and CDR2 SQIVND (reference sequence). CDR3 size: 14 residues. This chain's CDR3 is CASSRLASSSEQFF. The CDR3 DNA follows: TGTGCCAGTAGTCGTCTAGCGTCATCATCTGAGCAGTTCTTC.

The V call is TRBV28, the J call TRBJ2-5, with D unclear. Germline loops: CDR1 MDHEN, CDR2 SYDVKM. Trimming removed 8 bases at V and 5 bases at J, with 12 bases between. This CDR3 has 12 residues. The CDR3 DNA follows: TGTGCCAGCGTATCACGTCGGGAGACCCAGTACTTC. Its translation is CASVSRRETQYF.

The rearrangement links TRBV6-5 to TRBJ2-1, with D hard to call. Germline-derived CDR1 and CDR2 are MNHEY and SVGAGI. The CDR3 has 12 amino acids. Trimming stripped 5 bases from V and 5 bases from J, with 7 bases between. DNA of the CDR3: TGTGCCAGCAGTCTAAGCCACAATGAGCAGTTCTTC. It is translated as CASSLSHNEQFF.

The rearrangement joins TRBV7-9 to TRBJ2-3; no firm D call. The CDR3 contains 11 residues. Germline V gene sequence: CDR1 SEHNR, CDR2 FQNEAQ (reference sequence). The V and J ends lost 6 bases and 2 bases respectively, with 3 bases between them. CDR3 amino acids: CASRITDTQYF. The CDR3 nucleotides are TGTGCCAGCAGAATCACAGATACGCAGTATTTT.

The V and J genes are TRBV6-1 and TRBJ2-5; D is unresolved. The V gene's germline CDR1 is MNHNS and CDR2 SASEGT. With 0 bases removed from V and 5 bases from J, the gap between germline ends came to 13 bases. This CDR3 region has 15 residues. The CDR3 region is CASSEAWFVRETQYF. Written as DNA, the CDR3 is TGTGCCAGCAGTGAAGCTTGGTTCGTTCGGGAGACCCAGTACTTC.

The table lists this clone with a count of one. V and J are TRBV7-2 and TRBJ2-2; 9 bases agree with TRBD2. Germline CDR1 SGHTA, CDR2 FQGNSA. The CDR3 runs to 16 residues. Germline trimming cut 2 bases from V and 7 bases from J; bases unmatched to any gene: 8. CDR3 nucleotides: TGTGCCAGCAGCTTAATTGGCGGGAGGGCCGGCGGGGAGCTGTTTTTT. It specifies CASSLIGGRAGGELFF.

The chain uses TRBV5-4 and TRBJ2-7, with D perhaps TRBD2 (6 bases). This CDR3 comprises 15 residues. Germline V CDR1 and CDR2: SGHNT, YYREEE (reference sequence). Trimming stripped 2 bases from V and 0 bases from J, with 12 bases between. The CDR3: CASSLSLGSSYEQYF. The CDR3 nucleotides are TGTGCCAGCAGCTTATCCCTCGGGAGCTCCTACGAGCAGTACTTC.

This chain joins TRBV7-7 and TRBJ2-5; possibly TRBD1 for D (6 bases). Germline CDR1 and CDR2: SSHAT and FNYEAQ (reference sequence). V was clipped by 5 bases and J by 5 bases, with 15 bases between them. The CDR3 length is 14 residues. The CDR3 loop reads CASSRTGWMETQYF. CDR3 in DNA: TGTGCCAGCAGCCGTACAGGGTGGATGGAGACCCAGTACTTC.

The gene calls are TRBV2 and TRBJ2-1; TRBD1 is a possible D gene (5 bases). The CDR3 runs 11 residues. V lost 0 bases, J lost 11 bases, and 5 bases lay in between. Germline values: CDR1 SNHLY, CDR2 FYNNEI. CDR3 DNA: TGTGCCAGCAGTGAAGCGGGGCAGCAGTTCTTC. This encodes CASSEAGQQFF.

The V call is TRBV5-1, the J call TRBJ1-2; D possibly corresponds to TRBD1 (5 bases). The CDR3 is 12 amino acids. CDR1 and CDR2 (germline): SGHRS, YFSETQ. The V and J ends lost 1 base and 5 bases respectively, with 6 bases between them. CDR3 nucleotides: TGCGCCAGCAGCTTGTCAGGGTATGGCTACACCTTC. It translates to CASSLSGYGYTF.

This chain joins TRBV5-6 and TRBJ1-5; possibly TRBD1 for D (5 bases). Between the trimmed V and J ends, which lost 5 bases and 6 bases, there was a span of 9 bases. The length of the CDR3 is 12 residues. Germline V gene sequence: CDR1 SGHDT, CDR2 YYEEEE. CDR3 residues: CASRTGGQPQHF. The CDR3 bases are TGTGCCAGCAGGACCGGGGGTCAGCCCCAGCATTTT.

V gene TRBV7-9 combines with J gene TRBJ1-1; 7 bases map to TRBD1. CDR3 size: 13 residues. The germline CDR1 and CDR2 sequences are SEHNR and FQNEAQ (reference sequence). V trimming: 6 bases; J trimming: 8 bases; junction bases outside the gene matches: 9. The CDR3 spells CASSTLGGTEAFF. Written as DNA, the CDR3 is TGTGCCAGCAGTACACTAGGGGGCACAGAAGCTTTCTTT.

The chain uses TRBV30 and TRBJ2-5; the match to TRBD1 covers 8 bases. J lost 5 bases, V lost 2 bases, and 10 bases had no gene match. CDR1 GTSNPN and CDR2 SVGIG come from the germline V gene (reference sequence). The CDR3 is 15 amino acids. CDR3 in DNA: TGTGCCTGGAGTCGGAGGTCAGGGGGCAGGGAGACCCAGTACTTC. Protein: CAWSRRSGGRETQYF.

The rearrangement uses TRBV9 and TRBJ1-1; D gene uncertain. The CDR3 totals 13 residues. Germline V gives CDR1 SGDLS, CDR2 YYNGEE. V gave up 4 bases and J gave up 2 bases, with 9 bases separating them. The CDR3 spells CASSLSVNTEAFF. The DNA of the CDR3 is TGTGCCAGCAGCCTCTCTGTTAACACTGAAGCTTTCTTT. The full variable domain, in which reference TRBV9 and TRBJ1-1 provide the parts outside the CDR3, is DSGVTQTPKHLITATGQRVTLRCSPRSGDLSVYWYQQSLDQGLQFLIQYYNGEERAKGNILERFSAQQFPDLHSELNLSSLELGDSALYFCASSLSVNTEAFFGQGTRLTVV.

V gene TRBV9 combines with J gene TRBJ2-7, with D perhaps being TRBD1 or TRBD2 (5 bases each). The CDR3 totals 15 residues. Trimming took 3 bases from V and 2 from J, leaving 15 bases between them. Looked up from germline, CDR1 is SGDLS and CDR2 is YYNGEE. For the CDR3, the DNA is TGTGCCAGCAGCGGATCCGGGACGGGGCCCTACGAGCAGTACTTC. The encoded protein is CASSGSGTGPYEQYF.

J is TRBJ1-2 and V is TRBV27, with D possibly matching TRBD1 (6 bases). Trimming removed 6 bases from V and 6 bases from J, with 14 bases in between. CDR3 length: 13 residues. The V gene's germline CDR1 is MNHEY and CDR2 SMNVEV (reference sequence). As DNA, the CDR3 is TGTGCCAGCAGCGGACAGAGTCGGGATGGCTACACCTTC. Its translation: CASSGQSRDGYTF.

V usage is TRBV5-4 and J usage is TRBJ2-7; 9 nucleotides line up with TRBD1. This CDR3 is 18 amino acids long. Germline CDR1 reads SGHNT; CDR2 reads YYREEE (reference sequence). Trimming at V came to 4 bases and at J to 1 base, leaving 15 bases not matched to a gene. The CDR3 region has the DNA TGTGCCAGCAGCCAGGGACAGGGCTCTCCTATGAGTTCCTACGAGCAGTACTTC. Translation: CASSQGQGSPMSSYEQYF.

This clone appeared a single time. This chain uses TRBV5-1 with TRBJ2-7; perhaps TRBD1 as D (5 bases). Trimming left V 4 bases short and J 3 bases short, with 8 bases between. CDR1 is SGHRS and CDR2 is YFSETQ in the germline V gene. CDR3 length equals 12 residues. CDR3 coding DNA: TGCGCCAGCAGCGCGACAGACTACGAGCAGTACTTC. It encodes CASSATDYEQYF.

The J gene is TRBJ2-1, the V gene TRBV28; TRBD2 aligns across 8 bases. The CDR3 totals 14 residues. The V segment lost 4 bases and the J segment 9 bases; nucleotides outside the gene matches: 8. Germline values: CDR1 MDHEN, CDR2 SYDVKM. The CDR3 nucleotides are TGTGCCAGCAGTTCTCCGGGAGGGTACGGTGAGCAGTTCTTC. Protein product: CASSSPGGYGEQFF. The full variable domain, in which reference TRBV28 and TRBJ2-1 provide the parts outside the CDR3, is DVKVTQSSRYLVKRTGEKVFLECVQDMDHENMFWYRQDPGLGLRLIYFSYDVKMKEKGDIPEGYSVSREKKERFSLILESASTNQTSMYLCASSSPGGYGEQFFGPGTRLTVL.

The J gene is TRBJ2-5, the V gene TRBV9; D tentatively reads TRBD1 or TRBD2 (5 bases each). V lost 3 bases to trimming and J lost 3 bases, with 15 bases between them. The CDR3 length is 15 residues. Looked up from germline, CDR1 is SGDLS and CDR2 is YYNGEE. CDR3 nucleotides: TGTGCCAGCAGCGCTCGGGACCGGTTAAAAGAGACCCAGTACTTC. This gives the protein CASSARDRLKETQYF.

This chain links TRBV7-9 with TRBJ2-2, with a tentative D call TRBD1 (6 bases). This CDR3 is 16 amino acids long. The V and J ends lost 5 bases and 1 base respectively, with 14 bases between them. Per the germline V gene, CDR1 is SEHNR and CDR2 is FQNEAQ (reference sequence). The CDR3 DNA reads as TGTGCCAGCAGCGTGATGACAGGAGAGAACACCGGGGAGCTGTTTTTT. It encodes CASSVMTGENTGELFF.

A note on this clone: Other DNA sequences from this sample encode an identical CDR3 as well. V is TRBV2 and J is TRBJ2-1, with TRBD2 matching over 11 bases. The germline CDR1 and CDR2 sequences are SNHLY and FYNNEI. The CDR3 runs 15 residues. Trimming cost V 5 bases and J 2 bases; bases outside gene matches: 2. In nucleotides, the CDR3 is TGTGCCAGCAGTAGGGGACTAGCGGCCTACAATGAGCAGTTCTTC. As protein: CASSRGLAAYNEQFF.